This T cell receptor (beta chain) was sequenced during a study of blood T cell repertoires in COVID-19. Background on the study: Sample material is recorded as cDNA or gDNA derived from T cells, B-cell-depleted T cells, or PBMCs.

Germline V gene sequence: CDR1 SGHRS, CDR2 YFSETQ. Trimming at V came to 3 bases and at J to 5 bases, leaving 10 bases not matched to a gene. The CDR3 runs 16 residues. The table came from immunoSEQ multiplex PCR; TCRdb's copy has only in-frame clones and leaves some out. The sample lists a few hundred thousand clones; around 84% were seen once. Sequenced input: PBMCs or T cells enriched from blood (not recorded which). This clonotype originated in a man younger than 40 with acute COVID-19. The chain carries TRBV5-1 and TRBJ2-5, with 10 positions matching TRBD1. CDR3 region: CASSSKTGGEFETQYF. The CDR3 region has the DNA TGCGCCAGCAGCTCCAAGACAGGGGGCGAATTTGAGACCCAGTACTTC.